The sequence of this T cell receptor (beta chain) was determined in a study of cytomegalovirus exposure and HLA in healthy donors. Study-wide points: TCR beta chain V- and J-gene trimming was linked, in a later analysis, to a missense variant in DCLRE1C. The listing of roughly 160 TCR beta chains classed them as cytomegalovirus-associated. In an earlier analysis, about 90% or about 30%: the productive usage of most TCR beta V segments.

Comment on this clone: Its matching antigen is unknown.

The germline CDR1 and CDR2 sequences are SEHNR and FQNEAQ (reference sequence). The CDR3 totals 15 residues. Trimming took 1 base from V and 5 from J; bases not matched to a gene: 4. Amplification used 60 Vbeta primers and 13 Jbeta primers. Clones were read by immunoSEQ multiplex PCR, and TCRdb kept only the in-frame ones, dropping some. The sample lists under 130,000 clones, 60% to 85% occurring once. What was sequenced was PBMCs. The sequence derives from a female donor in good health and CMV-seropositive. The chain has TRBV7-9 and TRBJ2-5, with 10 bases that match TRBD2. CDR3 sequence (DNA): TGTGCCAGCAGCTTAGGGCTAGCGGGAGAGGAGACCCAGTACTTC. Residues: CASSLGLAGEETQYF. The full variable domain, rest sourced from reference TRBV7-9 and TRBJ2-5, is DTGVSQNPRHKITKRGQNVTFRCDPISEHNRLYWYRQTLGQGPEFLTYFQNEAQLEKSRLLSDRFSAERPKGSFSTLEIQRTEQGDSAMYLCASSLGLAGEETQYFGPGTRLLVL.